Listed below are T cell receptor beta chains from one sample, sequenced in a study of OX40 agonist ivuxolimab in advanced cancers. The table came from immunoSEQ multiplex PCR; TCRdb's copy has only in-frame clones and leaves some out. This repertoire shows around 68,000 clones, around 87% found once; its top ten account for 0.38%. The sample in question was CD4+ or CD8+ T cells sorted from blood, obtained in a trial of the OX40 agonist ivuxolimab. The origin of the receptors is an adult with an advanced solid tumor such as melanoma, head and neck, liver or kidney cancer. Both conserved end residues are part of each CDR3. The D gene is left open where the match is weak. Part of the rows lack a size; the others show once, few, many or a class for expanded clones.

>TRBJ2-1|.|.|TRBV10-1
TGCGCCAGCAGTGAGTCTCCCCCTAGGGATGAGCAGTTCTTC
CASSESPPRDEQFF
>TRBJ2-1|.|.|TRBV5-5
TGTGCCAGCAGCCATTCCTTGGGGATTCGGAATGAGCAGTTCTTC
CASSHSLGIRNEQFF
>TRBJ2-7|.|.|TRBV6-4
TGTGCCAGCAGTGTCAGGGCACCCGACGAGCAGTACTTC
CASSVRAPDEQYF
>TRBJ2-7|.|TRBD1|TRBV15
TGTGCCACCAGCAGACCCCAGGGGGACAGGGGCACCGAGCAGTACTTC
CATSRPQGDRGTEQYF
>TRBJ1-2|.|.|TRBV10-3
TGTGCCATCAGTGAGTCGAGCCAGGGCAACTATGGCTACACCTTC
CAISESSQGNYGYTF
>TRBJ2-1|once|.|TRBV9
TGTGCCAGCAGCGTAGACCCGTACAATGAGCAGTTCTTC
CASSVDPYNEQFF
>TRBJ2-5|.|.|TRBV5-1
TGCGCCAGCAGCATTCACGGAGCCGAAGAGACCCAGTACTTC
CASSIHGAEETQYF
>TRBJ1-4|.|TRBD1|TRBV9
TGTGCCAGCAGCGTAGGTCTTAAAACGGGACAGGCTAATGAAAAACTGTTTTTT
CASSVGLKTGQANEKLFF
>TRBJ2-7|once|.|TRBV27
TGTGCCAGCAGTTCCTCGCAGGGTTTCTCCTACGAGCAGTACTTC
CASSSSQGFSYEQYF
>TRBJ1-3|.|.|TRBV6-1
TGTGCCAGCAGTGAAGGGCCCTCTGGAAACACCATATATTTT
CASSEGPSGNTIYF
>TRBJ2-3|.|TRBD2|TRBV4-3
TGCGCCAGCAGCGAGCGGGGGCTCACAGATACGCAGTATTTT
CASSERGLTDTQYF
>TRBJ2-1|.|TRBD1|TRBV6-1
TGTGCCAGCAGTCAAGACAGGGTATCCCCAAAATACAATGAGCAGTTCTTC
CASSQDRVSPKYNEQFF
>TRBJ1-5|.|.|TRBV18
TGTGCCAGCTCACAAAGGGGGGGACGGTTTAGCAATCAGCCCCAGCATTTT
CASSQRGGRFSNQPQHF
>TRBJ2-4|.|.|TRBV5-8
TGTGCCAGCAGCTTGGGGGGAAAAACGGGCGGAAACATTCAGTACTTC
CASSLGGKTGGNIQYF
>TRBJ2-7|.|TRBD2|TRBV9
TGTGCCAGCAGCCGGGGAGCGGGGGCCTCCTACGAGCAGTACTTC
CASSRGAGASYEQYF
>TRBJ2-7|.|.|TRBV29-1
TGCAGCGTTATTTCCGCGAGGTTCGGCGGCTCCTACGAGCAGTACTTC
CSVISARFGGSYEQYF
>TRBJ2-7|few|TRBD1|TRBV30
TGTGCCTGGTTTACAGGGGCAGGGGAGCAGTACTTC
CAWFTGAGEQYF
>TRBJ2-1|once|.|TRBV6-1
TGTGCCAGCAGTGATTTCGTCCATGAGCAGTTCTTC
CASSDFVHEQFF
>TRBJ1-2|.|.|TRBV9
TGTGCCAGCAGCGTAGCTCTCGGATCGTATGGCTACACCTTC
CASSVALGSYGYTF
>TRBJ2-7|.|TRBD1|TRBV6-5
TGTGCCAGCAGTTACGCGTCCGGGACAGGGGTCTACGAGCAGTACTTC
CASSYASGTGVYEQYF
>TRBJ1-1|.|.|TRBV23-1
TGCGCCAGCAGTCAAAGGCTTACATTTAGGGTTGGTGAAGCTTTCTTT
CASSQRLTFRVGEAFF
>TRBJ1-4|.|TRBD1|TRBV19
TGTGCCAGTAGTATCGGGTGGTCAGGGGGCGCGGGAACTAATGAAAAACTGTTTTTT
CASSIGWSGGAGTNEKLFF